The text below deals with one T cell receptor beta chain. The data originate from a study of control samples from healthy donors and cancer patients. Measured with immunoSEQ multiplex PCR; TCRdb has only the in-frame clones, and not every one. The profile shows fewer than 120,000 clones, more than 75% of them singletons. Trimming took off 0 bases at V and 5 bases at J, with 3 bases between the two ends. Germline V gene lookup returns CDR1 SGHKS and CDR2 YYEKEE (reference sequence). This CDR3 is 13 amino acids long. This sequence joins TRBV5-5 and TRBJ1-6, with D unresolved. The source is a woman aged 60-75 years with lung cancer. Sequencing input: PBMCs. The CDR3 here is CASSLAHNSPLHF. Here the CDR3 DNA reads TGTGCCAGCAGCTTGGCCCATAATTCACCCCTCCACTTT.